This TCR beta chain was obtained from a study of neurological immune-mediated disorders. The cDNA came from 5'RACE, which used 10-nucleotide random UMIs. Sequencing runs each generated in excess of 180 million TCR-beta sequences derived from 15-18 subjects. One entry per CDR3 protein results from TCRdb running MiXCR on the 5' RACE reads. The sample has some 78,000 distinct CDR3 sequences; 4.5% to 6.5% are singletons. Germline V lookup: CDR1 DFQATT, CDR2 SNEGSKA (reference sequence). The CDR3 extends over 14 amino acids. This clonotype came up many times. At one boundary the junction diverges from the germline segment, which might be a read error.

The TCR sequence derives from a woman aged 25 to 39 with multiple sclerosis. What was sequenced was PBMCs. This chain connects TRBV20-1 to TRBJ2-1, with a tentative D call TRBD1 (5 bases). CDR3 in amino acids: CSLQGQVSYNEQFF. DNA for the CDR3: TGTTCCTTGCAGGGTCAGGTCTCCTACAATGAGCAGTTCTTC.